What follows is one T cell receptor beta chain and its context. This clonotype has only a few counts. Its antigen is currently not known. No base-level quality is on record; no much larger clone is a single base apart. The CDR3 measures 18 amino acids from cysteine to phenylalanine. The entry retains the CDR3 DNA only, 54 bases that are in frame from base 1. The junction shows trimming of 1 base on V and 0 bases on J, plus 17 bases between the germline ends. CDR1 and CDR2, looked up from the germline V gene (reference sequence), are SGHKS and YYEKEE. Systemically healthy Caucasian individuals from Russia, 35 to 50 in total and aged roughly 6 to 100 years, were included as donors. Each donor gave ten milliliters of peripheral blood, collected into EDTA-treated Vacutainer tubes. Ficoll-Paque density-gradient centrifugation was used to isolate PBMCs, with at least 6.5 million obtained per sample. Trizol reagent was used to extract total RNA from the PBMCs, yielding at least 5.5 micrograms per sample. For every donor, an aliquot of PBMCs went through flow cytometry to measure the percentages of naive CD45RAhigh/CD27high T cells.

Preparation of the library involved 5' RACE. The instrument was an Illumina HiSeq 2500. A second PCR of about 6 to 12 cycles was run with a J-beta primer mix and a sample-barcoded 5' primer. A unique molecular identifier was introduced onto each TCR beta cDNA molecule by a template-switch 5' adaptor carrying 12 random nucleotides. At least 2.5 million CDR3-containing paired-end reads were obtained from each sample. First-strand cDNA synthesis was performed from all RNA using the Mint cDNA synthesis kit, with priming by a TRBC-specific oligonucleotide. All cDNA was treated with uracil-DNA glycosylase and then went through a first 18-cycle PCR with the universal primers M1SS and BC2_uni_R. As for the original processing: For normalization, 1 million high-quality reads, each with a distinct molecular identifier, were randomly selected from each sample. Instead of being binned into consensus sequences, reads that shared molecular identifiers were thrown out. MiTCR, with a Q25 quality threshold and the strictest error-elimination algorithm, was used for CDR3 identification, clonotype clustering and error correction. A nonparametric unseen species model using Euler transformation provided a lower-bound estimate of total TCR beta diversity. In-frame beta chains were kept once TCRdb had trimmed the public reads at Q25 with fastp and called clones with MiXCR. One record per CDR3 amino acid sequence lists the most common genes and DNA. TCRdb's processing, not the study's, gives the V and J calls here. The sample contains hundreds of thousands of distinct CDR3 sequences, 25% to 30% of them found a single time. The ten largest account for roughly 17% of the sample.

This sample stems from a study of blood T cells in healthy people across ages (dated by TCRdb to about 2015). Broadly, across the study: Template switching captured roughly one uniquely barcoded TCR beta cDNA molecule per two T cells in model experiments. The study measured age-related changes in TCR beta repertoire diversity using deep sequencing normalized with unique cDNA molecular identifiers. Four age groups were formed from the donors: young (average about 15 years), middle-aged (around 39), aged (around 62) and long-lived (more than 75). To avoid experimental bias, donors of different ages were randomly spread across the sequencing lanes. Using the same blood draw, the study looked at two additional independent replicas of 1 million unique cDNA reads for two donors, one aged 18 to 30 and the other aged 80 or older. Findings and caveats that apply to the study as a whole: Since profiling was done on bulk unsorted PBMCs, naive and antigen-experienced compartments could not be conclusively compared. The long-lived group showed more naive CD4+ T cells, fewer expanded clones and increased TCR diversity than the aged group, suggesting age selection. Estimates of total diversity based on one million sequenced T cells were regarded as lower bounds and as underestimates. There was a strong correlation between observed TCR beta diversity and the percentage of naive T cells measured by flow cytometry. The CMV infection status of donors was not known, potentially confounding age-related changes in expanded clonotypes. Observed TCR beta diversity per million T cells fell roughly linearly with age, and a significant reduction was already apparent by age roughly 40.

The clonotype was recovered from a woman of 80 years or more in good health. The source material was blood. The sequence is built from TRBV5-5 and TRBJ1-5; there is no confident call for the D gene. The sequence in DNA is TGTGCCAGCAGCTTGACGGGTTGGGAAGGATATAGCAATCAGCCCCAGCATTTT. This sequence encodes CASSLTGWEGYSNQPQHF.